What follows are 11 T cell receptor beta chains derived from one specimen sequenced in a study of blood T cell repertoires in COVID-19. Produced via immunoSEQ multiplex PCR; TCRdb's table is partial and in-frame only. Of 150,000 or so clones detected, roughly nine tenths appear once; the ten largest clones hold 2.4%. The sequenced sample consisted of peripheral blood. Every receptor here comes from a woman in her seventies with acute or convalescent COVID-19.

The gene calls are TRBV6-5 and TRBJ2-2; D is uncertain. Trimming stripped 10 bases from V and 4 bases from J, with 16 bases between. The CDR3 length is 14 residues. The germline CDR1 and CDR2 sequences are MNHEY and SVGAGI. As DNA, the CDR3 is TGTGCCACTGTGGAGCGTATCCTCACCGGGGAGCTGTTTTTT. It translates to CATVERILTGELFF.

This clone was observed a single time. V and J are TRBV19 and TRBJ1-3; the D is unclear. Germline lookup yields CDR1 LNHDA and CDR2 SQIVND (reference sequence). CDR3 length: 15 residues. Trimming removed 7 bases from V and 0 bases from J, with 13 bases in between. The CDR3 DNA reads TGTGCCAGTACCGCCGACCGGAGCTCTGGAAACACCATATATTTT. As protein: CASTADRSSGNTIYF.

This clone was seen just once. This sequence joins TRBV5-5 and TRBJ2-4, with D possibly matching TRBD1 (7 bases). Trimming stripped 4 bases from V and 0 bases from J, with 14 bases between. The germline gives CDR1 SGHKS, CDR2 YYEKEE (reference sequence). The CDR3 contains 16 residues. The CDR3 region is CASSLRGDPAKNIQYF. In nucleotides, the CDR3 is TGTGCCAGCAGCCTCAGGGGGGACCCAGCCAAAAACATTCAGTACTTC.

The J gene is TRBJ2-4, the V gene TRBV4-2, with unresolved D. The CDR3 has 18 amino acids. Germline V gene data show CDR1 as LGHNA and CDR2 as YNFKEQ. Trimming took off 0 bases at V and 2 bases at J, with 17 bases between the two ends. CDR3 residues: CASSQDKSASPTKNIQYF. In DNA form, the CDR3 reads TGTGCCAGCAGCCAAGATAAATCCGCGTCACCCACCAAAAACATTCAGTACTTC.

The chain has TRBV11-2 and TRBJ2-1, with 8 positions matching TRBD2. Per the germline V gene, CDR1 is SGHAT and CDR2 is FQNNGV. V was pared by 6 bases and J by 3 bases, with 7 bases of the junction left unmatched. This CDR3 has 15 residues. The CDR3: CASRSRGLGYNEQFF. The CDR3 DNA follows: TGTGCCAGCAGATCCAGGGGACTAGGCTACAATGAGCAGTTCTTC.

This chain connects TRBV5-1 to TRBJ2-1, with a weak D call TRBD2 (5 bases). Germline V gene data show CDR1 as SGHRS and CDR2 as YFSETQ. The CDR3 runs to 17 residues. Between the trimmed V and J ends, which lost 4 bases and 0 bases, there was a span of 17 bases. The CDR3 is CASSPYLIGSSYNEQFF. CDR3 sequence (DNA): TGCGCCAGCAGCCCGTATCTCATAGGGAGCTCCTACAATGAGCAGTTCTTC.

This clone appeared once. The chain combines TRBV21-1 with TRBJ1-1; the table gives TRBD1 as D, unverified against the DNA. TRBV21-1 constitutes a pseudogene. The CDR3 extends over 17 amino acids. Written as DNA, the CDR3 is TGTGCCAGCAGCACCGACAGGAAATCAGTCCTTCTCACTGAAGCTTTCTTT. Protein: CASSTDRKSVLLTEAFF.

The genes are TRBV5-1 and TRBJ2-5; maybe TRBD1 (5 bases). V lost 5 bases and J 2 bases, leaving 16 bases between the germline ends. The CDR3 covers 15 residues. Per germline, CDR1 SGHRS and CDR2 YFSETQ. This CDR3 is CASSRVATAQETQYF. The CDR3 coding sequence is TGCGCCAGCAGTCGGGTGGCGACAGCACAAGAGACCCAGTACTTC.

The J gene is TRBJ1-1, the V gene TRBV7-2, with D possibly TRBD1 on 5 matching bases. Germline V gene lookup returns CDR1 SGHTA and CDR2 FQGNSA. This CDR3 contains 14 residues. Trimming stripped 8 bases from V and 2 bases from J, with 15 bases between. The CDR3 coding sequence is TGTGCCAGCCGTCCCGGGGGGACTAACACTGAAGCTTTCTTT. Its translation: CASRPGGTNTEAFF. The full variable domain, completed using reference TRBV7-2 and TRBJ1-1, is GAGVSQSPSNKVTEKGKDVELRCDPISGHTALYWYRQSLGQGLEFLIYFQGNSAPDKSGLPSDRFSAERTGGSVSTLTIQRTQQEDSAVYLCASRPGGTNTEAFFGQGTRLTVV.

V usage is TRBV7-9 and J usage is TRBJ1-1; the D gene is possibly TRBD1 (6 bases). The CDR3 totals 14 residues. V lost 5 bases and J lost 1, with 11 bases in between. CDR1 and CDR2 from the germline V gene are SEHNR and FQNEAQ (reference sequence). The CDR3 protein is CASSPDRQNTEAFF. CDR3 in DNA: TGTGCCAGCAGCCCCGACAGGCAGAACACTGAAGCTTTCTTT.

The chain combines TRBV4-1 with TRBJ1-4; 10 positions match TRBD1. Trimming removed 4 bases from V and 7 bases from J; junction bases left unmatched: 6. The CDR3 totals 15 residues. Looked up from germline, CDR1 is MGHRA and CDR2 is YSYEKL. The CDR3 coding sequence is TGCGCCAGCAGCCGGCCGGGACAGGGGCGTGAAAAACTGTTTTTT. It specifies CASSRPGQGREKLFF.